What follows are 30 T cell receptor beta chains derived from one specimen sequenced in a study of cytomegalovirus exposure and HLA in healthy donors. The primer mix had 60 Vbeta and 13 Jbeta primers. Assay: immunoSEQ multiplex PCR; the TCRdb copy retains only in-frame clones and omits some. The sample lists 25,000 to 35,000 clones, about 87% occurring once. The sequenced material came from PBMCs. These TCRs come from a boy aged 5-17 years in good health and CMV-seronegative.

The CDR3 is CASSQGARDEQFF. The CDR3 nucleotides are TGTGCCAGCAGCCAAGGGGCCCGCGATGAGCAGTTCTTC. V gene TRBV6-5 combines with J gene TRBJ2-1; D might be TRBD1 (5 bases). Germline V gives CDR1 MNHEY, CDR2 SVGAGI. V was shortened by 6 bases and J by 8 bases, with 14 bases between the two germline ends. CDR3 size: 13 residues.

This chain uses TRBV19 with TRBJ2-3; possible D gene TRBD1, 6 bases. Germline CDR1 reads LNHDA; CDR2 reads SQIVND (reference sequence). The CDR3 totals 14 residues. The germline V and J ends were trimmed by 4 bases and 4 bases, with 12 bases remaining between them. CDR3: CASSTLGGADTQYF. The DNA for the CDR3 is TGTGCCAGTAGTACACTAGGGGGAGCAGATACGCAGTATTTT.

The chain joins TRBV19 to TRBJ1-1, with D possibly matching TRBD1 (6 bases). The germline V and J ends were trimmed by 7 bases and 5 bases, with 8 bases remaining between them. The CDR3 totals 11 residues. CDR1 is LNHDA and CDR2 is SQIVND in the germline V gene (reference sequence). The CDR3: CASTGETEAFF. In DNA form, the CDR3 reads TGTGCCAGTACAGGGGAAACTGAAGCTTTCTTT.

The V gene is TRBV2, the J gene TRBJ2-7, with 11 bases fitting TRBD1. J gave up 2 bases and V 5 bases, and 5 bases lay outside the gene matches. There are 15 residues in the CDR3. Germline CDR1 and CDR2: SNHLY and FYNNEI. The CDR3 region has the DNA TGTGCCAGCAGTTGGGACAGGGGGAAAACCTACGAGCAGTACTTC. Translated: CASSWDRGKTYEQYF. Complete variable domain (other parts from reference TRBV2 and TRBJ2-7): EPEVTQTPSHQVTQMGQEVILRCVPISNHLYFYWYRQILGQKVEFLVSFYNNEISEKSEIFDDQFSVERPDGSNFTLKIRSTKLEDSAMYFCASSWDRGKTYEQYFGPGTRLTVT.

This chain joins TRBV15 and TRBJ1-5; no clear D. Germline-derived CDR1 and CDR2 are LNHNV and YYDKDF (reference sequence). This CDR3 region has 15 residues. The ends were cut back, 5 bases at V and 3 bases at J, with 14 bases in the middle. For the CDR3, the DNA is TGTGCCACCAGCCCGAGTGGCAGCGTCAATCAGCCCCAGCATTTT. It encodes CATSPSGSVNQPQHF.

The rearrangement joins TRBV28 to TRBJ2-1; 9 bases agree with TRBD2. This CDR3 comprises 16 residues. Germline V lookup: CDR1 MDHEN, CDR2 SYDVKM. With V trimmed by 3 bases and J by 6 bases, 9 bases remained unmatched. The CDR3 is CASSFRAGGPGNEQFF. Written as DNA, the CDR3 is TGTGCCAGCAGTTTTCGGGCGGGGGGGCCGGGCAATGAGCAGTTCTTC.

The V and J genes are TRBV11-2 and TRBJ2-1; 10 positions agree with TRBD2. V was clipped by 6 bases and J by 6 bases; unmatched bases: 8. The CDR3 runs 15 residues. Germline-derived CDR1 and CDR2 are SGHAT and FQNNGV. The CDR3 sequence is CASSPTSGYTNEQFF. CDR3 sequence (DNA): TGTGCCAGCAGTCCGACTAGCGGGTATACCAATGAGCAGTTCTTC.

V and J are TRBV14 and TRBJ1-3; no reliable D call. From germline, CDR1 is SGHDN and CDR2 FVKESK. Trimming left V 4 bases short and J 0 bases short, with 7 bases between. CDR3 length: 14 amino acids. Written as DNA, the CDR3 is TGTGCCAGCAGCCCTCAAGCCTCTGGAAACACCATATATTTT. Translation: CASSPQASGNTIYF.

The gene calls are TRBV4-1 and TRBJ1-2, with 9 bases that match TRBD1. V dropped 4 bases and J dropped 6; count of bases not matched to a gene: 9. The CDR3 is 15 residues long. CDR1 MGHRA and CDR2 YSYEKL come from the germline V gene. The CDR3 coding sequence is TGCGCCAGCAGCCGAGGGAGAAGGGACAGGGATGGCTACACCTTC. This sequence encodes CASSRGRRDRDGYTF.

The chain is built from TRBV28 and TRBJ2-7, with 9 bases matching TRBD1. V was pared by 10 bases and J by 4 bases, with 8 bases of the junction left unmatched. Germline-derived CDR1 and CDR2 are MDHEN and SYDVKM. This CDR3 has 13 residues. The CDR3 sequence: CATGQGSPYEQYF. CDR3 nucleotides: TGTGCCACCGGACAGGGGTCCCCTTACGAGCAGTACTTC.

In its sample, this clone was seen a few times. The chain has TRBV7-9 and TRBJ1-1, with 7 bases matching TRBD1. The CDR3 is made up of 11 amino acids. The trim removed 6 bases at V and 7 bases at J, leaving 2 bases unmatched. Germline V CDR1 and CDR2: SEHNR, FQNEAQ (reference sequence). This CDR3 is CASRRTGEAFF. The DNA for the CDR3 is TGTGCCAGCAGAAGGACAGGTGAAGCTTTCTTT.

The genes are TRBV5-1 and TRBJ1-5; a weak D match, TRBD1 (5 bases). The CDR3 is made up of 15 amino acids. Germline values: CDR1 SGHRS, CDR2 YFSETQ. Trimming cost V 0 bases and J 1 base, with 8 bases left between them. CDR3 nucleotides: TGCGCCAGCAGCTTGGCCCCAGGGAGCAATCAGCCCCAGCATTTT. It specifies CASSLAPGSNQPQHF.

The rearrangement uses TRBV4-1 and TRBJ1-1, with D tentatively TRBD1 (6 bases). V lost 3 bases and J lost 5, with 25 bases in between. CDR3 length: 18 residues. The germline V gene encodes CDR1 MGHRA and CDR2 YSYEKL. In DNA form, the CDR3 reads TGCGCCAGCAGCCATCCTAAGGGTGCAGGGGTGTCGGTGACTGAAGCTTTCTTT. Translation gives CASSHPKGAGVSVTEAFF.

The rearrangement uses TRBV7-8 and TRBJ2-3, with D perhaps matching TRBD2 (6 bases). V shed 5 bases and J shed 3 bases, with 12 bases lying between them. CDR3 length: 14 residues. Germline V gene lookup returns CDR1 SGHVS and CDR2 FQNEAQ. The CDR3 nucleotides are TGTGCCAGCAGCATACTAGCTAAAACAGATACGCAGTATTTT. Translating it yields CASSILAKTDTQYF. Based on the CDR3 plus reference TRBV7-8 and TRBJ2-3, the full variable domain is GAGVSQSPRYKVAKRGQDVALRCDPISGHVSLFWYQQALGQGPEFLTYFQNEAQLDKSGLPSDRFFAERPEGSVSTLKIQRTQQEDSAVYLCASSILAKTDTQYFGPGTRLTVL.

This clone was counted once. This chain joins TRBV4-2 and TRBJ2-7; D remains ambiguous. From germline, CDR1 is LGHNA and CDR2 YNFKEQ. V was cut by 1 base and J by 2 bases, with 12 bases left in between. The CDR3 has 15 residues. The CDR3 sequence: CASSQGQEAAYEQYF. CDR3 DNA sequence: TGTGCCAGCAGCCAAGGTCAGGAAGCTGCCTACGAGCAGTACTTC.

The chain couples TRBV4-2 to TRBJ2-6, with a tentative D call TRBD2 (6 bases). V was cut by 0 bases and J by 1 base, with 7 bases left in between. Germline V gene data show CDR1 as LGHNA and CDR2 as YNFKEQ. The CDR3 consists of 16 residues. The CDR3: CASSQEGGSGANVLTF. In nucleotides, the CDR3 is TGTGCCAGCAGCCAAGAGGGGGGATCTGGGGCCAACGTCCTGACTTTC.

This chain links TRBV19 with TRBJ2-1, with 15 bases lining up with TRBD2. The germline V gene encodes CDR1 LNHDA and CDR2 SQIVND (reference sequence). Germline trimming cut 3 bases from V and 3 bases from J; bases unmatched to any gene: 21. CDR3 length: 23 amino acids. The CDR3 spells CASSIRGLAGGLFSQGLYNEQFF. In nucleotides, the CDR3 is TGTGCCAGTAGTATTAGAGGACTAGCGGGGGGGCTTTTTTCCCAGGGCCTCTACAATGAGCAGTTCTTC.

This clone was observed once. V and J are TRBV4-2 and TRBJ2-5, with 8 bases fitting TRBD2. The CDR3 consists of 15 residues. The germline V gene has CDR1 LGHNA and CDR2 YNFKEQ. V gave up 4 bases and J gave up 0 bases; unmatched junction bases: 4. The CDR3 DNA reads as TGTGCCAGCAGCCCCGGTAGCGGGGACCAAGAGACCCAGTACTTC. Translating it yields CASSPGSGDQETQYF.

The chain joins TRBV30 to TRBJ2-7, with 7 bases lining up with TRBD2. V was clipped by 2 bases and J by 8 bases; unmatched bases: 12. The CDR3 contains 14 residues. The germline gives CDR1 GTSNPN, CDR2 SVGIG (reference sequence). CDR3 region: CAWSSGGTPSKQYF. The CDR3, as DNA: TGTGCCTGGAGTTCCGGGGGGACCCCATCCAAGCAGTACTTC.

The J gene is TRBJ1-5, the V gene TRBV19, with 9 bases identical to TRBD1. The J segment lost 6 bases and the V segment lost 0 bases, leaving 9 bases of the junction unmatched. Germline CDR1 and CDR2: LNHDA and SQIVND (reference sequence). There are 17 residues in the CDR3. The CDR3 is CASSIDPKGQGGQPQHF. CDR3 sequence (DNA): TGTGCCAGTAGTATAGATCCAAAGGGACAGGGCGGTCAGCCCCAGCATTTT.

The chain is built from TRBV30 and TRBJ2-5, with D perhaps matching TRBD1 (5 bases). The V gene's germline CDR1 is GTSNPN and CDR2 SVGIG (reference sequence). Deletions cut 0 bases from V and 5 bases from J, with 16 bases between. The CDR3 consists of 15 residues. The CDR3 sequence: CAWSVFFPAGETQYF. The CDR3, as DNA: TGTGCCTGGAGTGTCTTTTTTCCCGCAGGGGAGACCCAGTACTTC.

This chain joins TRBV27 and TRBJ1-5; 7 nucleotides match TRBD1. The germline V gene has CDR1 MNHEY and CDR2 SMNVEV (reference sequence). V shed 4 bases and J 1 base; nucleotides not matched to a gene: 4. The CDR3 consists of 15 residues. This CDR3 reads CASSSTGWSNQPQHF. In DNA, the CDR3 is TGTGCCAGCAGTTCGACAGGGTGGAGCAATCAGCCCCAGCATTTT.

The chain has TRBV15 and TRBJ2-5; the match to TRBD2 covers 11 bases. V was clipped by 8 bases and J by 1 base; unmatched bases: 9. Germline CDR1 LNHNV, CDR2 YYDKDF (reference sequence). The CDR3 covers 16 residues. Written as DNA, the CDR3 is TGTGCCACCGCTCTAAACCTAGCGGGGGGCCAAGAGACCCAGTACTTC. Residues: CATALNLAGGQETQYF.

J is TRBJ2-5 and V is TRBV4-1; D might be TRBD1 (6 bases). V was clipped by 3 bases and J by 7 bases, with 6 bases between them. CDR3 length equals 11 residues. Germline V gives CDR1 MGHRA, CDR2 YSYEKL. The CDR3 DNA reads as TGCGCCAGCAGCCAGGGGGCGACCCAGTACTTC. Encoded protein: CASSQGATQYF.

The chain employs TRBV4-3 and TRBJ2-5; a possible D gene is TRBD1 (6 bases). V was trimmed by 1 base and J by 0 bases, leaving 6 bases between them. The CDR3 consists of 14 residues. The germline CDR1 and CDR2 sequences are LGHNA and YSLEER. Here the CDR3 reads CASSQGGHQETQYF. Here the CDR3 DNA reads TGCGCCAGCAGCCAAGGGGGGCACCAAGAGACCCAGTACTTC.

The chain links TRBV11-2 to TRBJ2-3; 13 nucleotides agree with TRBD2. This CDR3 comprises 18 residues. Germline values: CDR1 SGHAT, CDR2 FQNNGV. V shed 1 base, J shed 5 bases, and the junction held 9 bases outside the gene matches. CDR3 region: CASSLVPTSGGAIDTQYF. The DNA for the CDR3 is TGTGCCAGCAGCTTAGTCCCCACTAGCGGGGGGGCAATAGATACGCAGTATTTT.

The genes are TRBV6-9 and TRBJ2-5, with D possibly matching TRBD2 (5 bases). The CDR3 consists of 11 residues. Germline V CDR1 and CDR2: MNHGY, SVAAGI. Trimming stripped 6 bases from V and 11 bases from J, with 13 bases between. The CDR3 loop reads CASRGIGEQYF. CDR3 bases: TGTGCCAGCAGGGGAATCGGGGAGCAGTACTTC.

J is TRBJ2-1 and V is TRBV7-2, with 7 positions matching TRBD1. The CDR3 has 15 amino acids. Germline trimming cut 5 bases from V and 2 bases from J; bases unmatched to any gene: 6. The germline CDR1 and CDR2 sequences are SGHTA and FQGNSA. This CDR3 reads CASSPRDRAYNEQFF. DNA for the CDR3: TGTGCCAGCAGCCCCCGGGACAGAGCCTACAATGAGCAGTTCTTC.

CDR3 residues: CASSPGVAGNTGELFF. The CDR3 DNA reads TGTGCCAGCAGCCCCGGGGTGGCAGGAAACACCGGGGAGCTGTTTTTT. This chain connects TRBV27 to TRBJ2-2, with a weak D call TRBD2 (5 bases). Between the trimmed V and J ends, which lost 6 bases and 2 bases, there was a span of 16 bases. The CDR3 has 16 residues. Germline V gives CDR1 MNHEY, CDR2 SMNVEV (reference sequence).

DNA for the CDR3: TGCGCCAGCAGCCCCCGACAGGGTAACTACGAGCAGTACTTC. This sequence encodes CASSPRQGNYEQYF. The genes are TRBV5-1 and TRBJ2-7; 7 bases fit TRBD1. CDR1 is SGHRS and CDR2 is YFSETQ in the germline V gene. This CDR3 spans 14 amino acids. V shed 4 bases and J 3 bases; nucleotides not matched to a gene: 7.